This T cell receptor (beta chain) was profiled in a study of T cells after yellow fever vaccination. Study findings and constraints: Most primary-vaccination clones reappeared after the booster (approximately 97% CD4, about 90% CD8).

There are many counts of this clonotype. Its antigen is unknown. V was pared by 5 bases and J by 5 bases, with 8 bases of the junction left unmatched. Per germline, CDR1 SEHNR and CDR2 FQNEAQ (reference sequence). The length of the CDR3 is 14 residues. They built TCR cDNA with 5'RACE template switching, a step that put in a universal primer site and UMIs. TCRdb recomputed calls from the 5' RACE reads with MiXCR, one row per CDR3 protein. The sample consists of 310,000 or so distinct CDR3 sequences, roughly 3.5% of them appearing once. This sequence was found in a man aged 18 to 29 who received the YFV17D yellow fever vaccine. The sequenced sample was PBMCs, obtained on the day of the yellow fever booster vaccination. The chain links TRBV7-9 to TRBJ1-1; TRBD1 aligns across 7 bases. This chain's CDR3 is CASSDRVRMTEAFF. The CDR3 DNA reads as TGTGCCAGCAGCGACAGGGTACGAATGACTGAAGCTTTCTTT.